This T cell receptor (beta chain) is drawn from a study of T cells after yellow fever vaccination. Points from the study as a whole: The secondary response was weaker, and its peak arrived faster, on day 5 versus 15. Repertoires sorted by FACS could include abundant clonotypes that are contaminants from the bulk population. Reappearance after the booster was seen for most primary-vaccination clones, at 96% CD4 and about 90% CD8.

This clonotype was seen repeatedly, ten times or more. Germline CDR1 reads SGHNT; CDR2 reads YENEEA. V lost 4 bases, J lost 6 bases, and 15 bases stayed unmatched. The CDR3 has 17 residues. Making TCR cDNA involved 5'RACE template switching, which added UMIs and a universal primer site. MiXCR, run by TCRdb on the 5' RACE reads, gives a single entry per CDR3 protein. This sample has more than 15,000 distinct CDR3 sequences, with just over 4% found just once. Source: PBMCs, either bulk or a sorted T-cell subset (CD4+, CD8+, memory, or dextramer-sorted; not recorded which), taken 15 days after the yellow fever booster vaccination. The chain has TRBV11-3 and TRBJ2-3, with TRBD2 matching 8 bases. The clonotype originates from a man aged 25 to 45 who received the YFV17D yellow fever vaccine. Written as DNA, the CDR3 is TGTGCCAGCAGCTCCCCCCTGGCAGCGGGAGAGGGGGATACGCAGTATTTT. Translation: CASSSPLAAGEGDTQYF.